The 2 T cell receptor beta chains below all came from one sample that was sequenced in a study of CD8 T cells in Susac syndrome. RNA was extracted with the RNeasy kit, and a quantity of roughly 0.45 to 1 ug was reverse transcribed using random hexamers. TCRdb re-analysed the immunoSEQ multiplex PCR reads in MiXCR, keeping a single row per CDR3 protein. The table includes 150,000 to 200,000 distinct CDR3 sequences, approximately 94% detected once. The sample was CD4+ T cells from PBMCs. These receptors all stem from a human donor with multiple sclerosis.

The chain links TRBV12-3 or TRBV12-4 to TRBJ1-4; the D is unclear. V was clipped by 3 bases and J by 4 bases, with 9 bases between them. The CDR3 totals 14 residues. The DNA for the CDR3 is TGTGCCAGCAGTTTCGGCCCGGATAATGAAAAACTGTTTTTT. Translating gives CASSFGPDNEKLFF.

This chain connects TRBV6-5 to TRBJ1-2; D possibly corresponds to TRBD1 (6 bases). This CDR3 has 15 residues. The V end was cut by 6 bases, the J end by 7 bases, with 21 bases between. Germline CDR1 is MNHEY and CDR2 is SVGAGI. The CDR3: CASRRTGRGGGGYTF. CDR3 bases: TGTGCCAGCAGACGCACCGGCAGGGGAGGCGGTGGCTACACCTTC.